The text below deals with one T cell receptor (beta chain). Its recognized antigen is unknown. No base quality information exists; no much larger clone differs at one position. The sample is drawn from a study of OX40 agonist ivuxolimab in advanced cancers. Background on the whole study: Ivuxolimab was a fully human IgG2 agonistic monoclonal antibody targeting the costimulatory receptor OX40 (CD134). Prior anti-PD-1, anti-PD-L1 or anti-CTLA-4 therapy was permitted, and 30% to 45% of dose-escalation patients had received checkpoint inhibitors. Partial responses occurred in three dose-escalation patients: two with cutaneous melanoma and one with hepatocellular carcinoma. The paper describes the monotherapy dose-escalation part (N of about 57 patients) of the phase I trial of ivuxolimab. Peripheral TCRbeta sequencing aimed to test whether ivuxolimab altered TCR sequence diversity and caused clonal T-cell expansion. In the dose-escalation cohort, more than 75% of patients were male, and the mean age was approximately 60 years, with a range of about 20 to 79. Intravenous ivuxolimab was administered to patients every 2 weeks at six dose levels: 0.01, 0.1, 0.3, 1.5, 3 and 10 mg/kg. Among the 52 dose-escalation patients, approximately 20 had hepatocellular carcinoma, approximately 15 melanoma, 9 renal cell carcinoma and 9 head and neck cancer.

The trial excluded patients who had a history of autoimmune disease or who were on systemic immunosuppression. Peripheral blood for TCR sequencing was collected from all dose cohorts at baseline, on cycle 4 day 1, and on cycle 7 day 1. The samples were drawn from a first-in-human, open-label, multicenter phase I dose-escalation trial of ivuxolimab. Adults with locally advanced or metastatic melanoma, renal cell, hepatocellular, or head and neck squamous cell carcinoma were enrolled in the trial. Before TCR sequencing, CD4+ T cells and CD8+ T cells were sorted from peripheral blood as separate populations. The CDR3 runs 15 amino acids, cysteine and phenylalanine included. Only the CDR3 region is kept as DNA, spanning 45 bases read in frame from base 1. The germline V and J ends show losses of 5 bases and 3 bases respectively, and no gene match explains 6 bases of the junction. Reading the germline V gene gives CDR1 SGHTA and CDR2 FQGTGA.

Beyond this particular receptor, the publication reports: After ivuxolimab, CD8+ T cells had more expanded clones than CD4+ T cells on average. Low levels of normalized T-cell clonal expansion were also seen in some patients who did not respond. At doses from 0.1 to 3.0 mg/kg, clonal expansion was seen in both CD4+ and CD8+ blood T cells between baseline and week 6. The antigen specificity of the clonally expanded peripheral T cells was not determined. In the 0.1-3.0 mg/kg groups, partial responders were among the patients with the lowest normalized peripheral clonal expansion, particularly in CD8+ T cells.

Genomic DNA was isolated from the sorted cells so that the TCRbeta CDR3 region could be sequenced. TCRbeta CDR3 regions were sequenced using the immunoSEQ Assay. In TCRdb, the immuneACCESS table is reduced to in-frame sequences with V and J assigned. These tables do not hold every clone; where another copy was compared, an unresolved V gene accounts for under half, and the others remain unexplained. The sample includes 15,000 to 20,000 clones, with around 83% observed a single time. 11% of the sample is held by the ten biggest clonotypes. This specimen was CD4+ or CD8+ T cells sorted from blood, taken in a trial of the OX40 agonist ivuxolimab. This clonotype originated in an adult with an advanced solid tumor such as melanoma, head and neck, liver or kidney cancer. Recombination joined TRBV7-3 with TRBJ2-1, and TRBD1 matches 8 of the central bases. At the DNA level, the sequence is TGTGCCAGCAGCCTAAGCGGACAGGGCTACAATGAGCAGTTCTTC. This translates into CASSLSGQGYNEQFF.